The clone carrying this TCR beta chain was seen just once. As yet, its antigen is unknown. This entry comes from a study of Ad26.COV2.S vaccination and SARS-CoV-2 variants. Study-wide findings and caveats: Vaccine and placebo recipients had comparable breadth of non-spike TCRs. Those who received the vaccine showed greater spike-specific TCR breadth than those given placebo.

Here immunoSEQ multiplex PCR was the method, and the copy in TCRdb shows in-frame clones only, minus some. Here the sample spans about 100,000 clones, around 81% being singletons. The J segment lost 4 bases and the V segment lost 3 bases, leaving 12 bases of the junction unmatched. Germline-derived CDR1 and CDR2 are SGHNT and YYREEE (reference sequence). The CDR3 runs to 16 residues. The source of this sequence is a human donor who had recovered from COVID-19. The chain links TRBV5-4 to TRBJ2-7; 8 bases map to TRBD2. The sequencing here drew on peripheral blood, taken after recovery from COVID-19. The CDR3 DNA reads as TGTGCCAGCAGCTCCCTAGGGGCGGGGGGTAGGTACGAGCAGTACTTC. Protein sequence: CASSSLGAGGRYEQYF.